This T cell receptor beta chain came from a study of blood T cell repertoires in COVID-19. Study-wide context: T cells, B-cell-depleted T cells, or PBMCs provided the cDNA or gDNA that served as material.

This clone was counted only a few times. Participants reported their clinical history, and cohort assignment relied on those reports. TCRdb's table, derived via immunoSEQ multiplex PCR, lists solely in-frame clones and lacks some. The table has roughly 220,000 clones, approximately 86% seen once. With 6 bases removed from V and 2 bases from J, the gap between germline ends came to 12 bases. CDR3 length equals 14 residues. Germline V gene sequence: CDR1 SNHLY, CDR2 FYNNEI. This receptor was identified in a woman aged 40 to 55 with acute COVID-19. The chain combines TRBV2 with TRBJ2-3, with D possibly TRBD2 on 5 matching bases. The specimen sequenced was PBMCs or T cells enriched from blood (not recorded which). The CDR3 coding sequence is TGTGCCAGCAGGAGGAGCGGTCTCACAGATACGCAGTATTTT. Translating gives CASRRSGLTDTQYF.